The present TCR beta chain was sequenced within a study of blood T cell repertoires in COVID-19. Overall study context: Sites in the United States, Italy and Spain provided acute and convalescent COVID-19 samples. PBMCs, B-cell-depleted T cells, or T cells provided the cDNA or gDNA that made up the material.

Assay used: immunoSEQ multiplex PCR; TCRdb lists only in-frame clones, some missing. Of roughly 360,000 clones in the sample, roughly 87% were seen once. The CDR3 length is 16 residues. The germline CDR1 and CDR2 sequences are SGHRS and YFSETQ. Trimming at V came to 0 bases and at J to 5 bases, leaving 4 bases not matched to a gene. The genes are TRBV5-1 and TRBJ2-5; 13 nucleotides match TRBD2. This clonotype was sampled from a woman aged 50 to 60 who had recovered from COVID-19. The source material was PBMCs or T cells enriched from blood (not recorded which). The CDR3: CASSLDLTSGGETQYF. CDR3 DNA: TGCGCCAGCAGCTTGGACCTGACTAGCGGGGGGGAGACCCAGTACTTC.